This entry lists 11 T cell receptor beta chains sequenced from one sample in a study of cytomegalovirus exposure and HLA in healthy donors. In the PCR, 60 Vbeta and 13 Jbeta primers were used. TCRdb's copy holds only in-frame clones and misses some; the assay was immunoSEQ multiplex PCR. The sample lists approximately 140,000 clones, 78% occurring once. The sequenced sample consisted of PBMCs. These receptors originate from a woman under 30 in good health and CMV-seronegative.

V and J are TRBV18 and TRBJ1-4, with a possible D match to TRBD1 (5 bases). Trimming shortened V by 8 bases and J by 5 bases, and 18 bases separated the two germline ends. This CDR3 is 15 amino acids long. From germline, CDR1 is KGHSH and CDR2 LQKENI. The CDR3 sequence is CASAGQAGKNEKLFF. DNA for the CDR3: TGTGCCAGCGCTGGGCAGGCAGGGAAGAATGAAAAACTGTTTTTT.

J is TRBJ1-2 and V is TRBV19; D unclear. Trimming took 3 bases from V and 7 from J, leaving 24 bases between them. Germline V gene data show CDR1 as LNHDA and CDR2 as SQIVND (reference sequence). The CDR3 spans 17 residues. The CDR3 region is CASSISVSLLTAGGYTF. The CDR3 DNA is TGTGCCAGTAGTATCTCGGTGTCGTTATTGACCGCGGGTGGCTACACCTTC. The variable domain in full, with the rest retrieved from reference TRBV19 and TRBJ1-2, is DGGITQSPKYLFRKEGQNVTLSCEQNLNHDAMYWYRQDPGQGLRLIYYSQIVNDFQKGDIAEGYSVSREKKESFPLTVTSAQKNPTAFYLCASSISVSLLTAGGYTFGSGTRLTVV.

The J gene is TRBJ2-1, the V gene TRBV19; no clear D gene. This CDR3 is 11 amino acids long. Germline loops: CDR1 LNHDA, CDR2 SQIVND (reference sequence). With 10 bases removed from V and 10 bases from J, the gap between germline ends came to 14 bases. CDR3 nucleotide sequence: TGTGCCACCCGCGGTTTAAAGGAGCAGTTCTTC. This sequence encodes CATRGLKEQFF.

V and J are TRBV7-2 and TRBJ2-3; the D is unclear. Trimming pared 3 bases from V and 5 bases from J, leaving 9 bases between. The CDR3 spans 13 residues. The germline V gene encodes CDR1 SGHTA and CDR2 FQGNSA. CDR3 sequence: CASSFTVGDTQYF. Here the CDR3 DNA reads TGTGCCAGCAGCTTTACTGTCGGAGATACGCAGTATTTT.

Written as DNA, the CDR3 is TGTGCCAGCAGCCAAGCCTGGCGGTCCTACGAGCAGTACTTC. This codes for CASSQAWRSYEQYF. The V and J genes are TRBV14 and TRBJ2-7; D unresolved. The CDR3 spans 14 residues. Trimming left V 1 base short and J 1 base short, with 8 bases between. Germline CDR1 reads SGHDN; CDR2 reads FVKESK.

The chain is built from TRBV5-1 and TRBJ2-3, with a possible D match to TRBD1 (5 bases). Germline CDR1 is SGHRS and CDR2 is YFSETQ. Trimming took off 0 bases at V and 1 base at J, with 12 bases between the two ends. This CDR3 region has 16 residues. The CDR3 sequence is CASSLGDSRRTDTQYF. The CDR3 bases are TGCGCCAGCAGCTTGGGCGACAGTAGGCGCACAGATACGCAGTATTTT.

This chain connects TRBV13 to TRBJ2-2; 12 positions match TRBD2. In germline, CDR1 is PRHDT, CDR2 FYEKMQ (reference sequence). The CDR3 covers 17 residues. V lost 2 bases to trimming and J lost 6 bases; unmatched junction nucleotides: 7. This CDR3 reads CASSLWGTSGSSGELFF. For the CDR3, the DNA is TGTGCCAGCAGCTTATGGGGGACTAGCGGGTCGTCCGGGGAGCTGTTTTTT.

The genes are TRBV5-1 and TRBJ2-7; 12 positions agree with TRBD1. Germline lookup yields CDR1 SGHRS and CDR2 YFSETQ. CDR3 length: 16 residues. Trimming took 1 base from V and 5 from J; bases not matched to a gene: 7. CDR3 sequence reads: CASSLRGQGARNEQYF. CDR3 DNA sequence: TGCGCCAGCAGCTTGAGGGGACAGGGGGCGCGAAACGAGCAGTACTTC.

CDR3 coding DNA: TGTGCCTGGAGTTCCCTTGGTGCGGGAGTTACAGATACGCAGTATTTT. It yields the protein CAWSSLGAGVTDTQYF. The chain is built from TRBV30 and TRBJ2-3, with 7 positions matching TRBD2. Losses at the gene ends were 2 bases for V and 3 bases for J; bases not matched to a gene: 11. The V gene's germline CDR1 is GTSNPN and CDR2 SVGIG (reference sequence). The CDR3 sequence is 16 residues long.

The CDR3 sequence: CASSQEGSQPQHF. CDR3 DNA sequence: TGTGCCAGCAGTCAGGAGGGGAGTCAGCCCCAGCATTTT. The J gene is TRBJ1-5, the V gene TRBV5-6, with D possibly TRBD1 on 5 matching bases. Trimming took off 5 bases at V and 6 bases at J, with 12 bases between the two ends. This CDR3 contains 13 residues. The germline gives CDR1 SGHDT, CDR2 YYEEEE.

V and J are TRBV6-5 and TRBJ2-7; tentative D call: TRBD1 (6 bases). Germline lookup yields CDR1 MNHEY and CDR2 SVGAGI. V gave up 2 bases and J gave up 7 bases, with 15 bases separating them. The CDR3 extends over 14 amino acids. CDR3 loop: CASSYGLGAREQYF. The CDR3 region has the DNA TGTGCCAGCAGTTACGGGCTGGGGGCGAGGGAGCAGTACTTC.